These 29 T cell receptor beta chains were all obtained from the same sample, sequenced in a study of shared clonotypes between healthy human individuals. Libraries were prepared by immunoSEQ multiplex PCR; TCRdb keeps only in-frame clonotypes and omits some of them. In the table there are about 2.1 million clones, around 93% of which are singletons. Naive CD8 cells, CD45RO-negative and positively selected for CCR7, excluded terminally differentiated effector memory CD45RA+ cells. The sample comprised naive CD8+ T cells from PBMCs. These TCRs come from a man aged 18 to 29 in good health. Some clones in this sample may be carry-over from other donors' samples.

The chain uses TRBV7-9 and TRBJ2-1; D ambiguous. Deletions cut 5 bases from V and 8 bases from J, with 4 bases between. This CDR3 has 10 amino acids. Germline CDR1 reads SEHNR; CDR2 reads FQNEAQ (reference sequence). This CDR3 is CASSPDEQFF. CDR3 in DNA: TGTGCCAGCAGCCCCGATGAGCAGTTCTTC. Drawing the rest from reference TRBV7-9 and TRBJ2-1, the complete variable domain is DTGVSQNPRHKITKRGQNVTFRCDPISEHNRLYWYRQTLGQGPEFLTYFQNEAQLEKSRLLSDRFSAERPKGSFSTLEIQRTEQGDSAMYLCASSPDEQFFGPGTRLTVL.

The chain joins TRBV6-5 to TRBJ2-7, with D perhaps matching TRBD2 (6 bases). Per the germline V gene, CDR1 is MNHEY and CDR2 is SVGAGI. V was clipped by 5 bases and J by 3 bases, with 11 bases between them. The CDR3 has 13 amino acids. CDR3 nucleotide sequence: TGTGCCAGCAGTGGCGGGGAGAGCTACGAGCAGTACTTC. Translated, it gives CASSGGESYEQYF.

This sequence joins TRBV19 and TRBJ2-7; D may be TRBD1 (6 bases). The CDR3 extends over 15 amino acids. Germline assignment: CDR1 LNHDA and CDR2 SQIVND (reference sequence). V was cut by 0 bases and J by 2 bases, with 11 bases left in between. CDR3 nucleotide sequence: TGTGCCAGTAGTATAGATTGGGACACCACCTACGAGCAGTACTTC. Translating it yields CASSIDWDTTYEQYF. The whole variable domain, filled in from reference TRBV19 and TRBJ2-7, reads DGGITQSPKYLFRKEGQNVTLSCEQNLNHDAMYWYRQDPGQGLRLIYYSQIVNDFQKGDIAEGYSVSREKKESFPLTVTSAQKNPTAFYLCASSIDWDTTYEQYFGPGTRLTVT.

The chain carries TRBV18 and TRBJ1-5; no firm D call. Looked up from germline, CDR1 is KGHSH and CDR2 is LQKENI. V was clipped by 1 base and J by 0 bases, with 13 bases between them. The CDR3 has 17 amino acids. CDR3 coding DNA: TGTGCCAGCTCACCACAGGCGGGGTCTTATAGCAATCAGCCCCAGCATTTT. The encoded protein is CASSPQAGSYSNQPQHF.

This chain connects TRBV5-4 to TRBJ1-2; D is possibly TRBD1 (6 bases). This CDR3 has 15 amino acids. V was clipped by 5 bases and J by 8 bases, with 22 bases between them. Germline V gene data show CDR1 as SGHNT and CDR2 as YYREEE (reference sequence). In DNA, the CDR3 is TGTGCCAGCAGTCCTATCCTAACAGGGTTCGACGGCTACACCTTC. Translation: CASSPILTGFDGYTF.

The chain joins TRBV6-1 to TRBJ1-5; D unclear. The CDR3 contains 12 residues. V shed 3 bases and J shed 6 bases, with 6 bases lying between them. Germline values: CDR1 MNHNS, CDR2 SASEGT. The CDR3 DNA sequence: TGTGCCAGCAGTGATCTCGGTCAGCCCCAGCATTTT. Protein: CASSDLGQPQHF.

CDR3 sequence: CASSFQTVYQETQYF. In DNA, the CDR3 is TGTGCCAGCAGTTTCCAGACTGTGTACCAAGAGACCCAGTACTTC. The chain joins TRBV28 to TRBJ2-5, with D unclear. The germline CDR1 and CDR2 sequences are MDHEN and SYDVKM. This CDR3 comprises 15 residues. Trimming removed 3 bases from V and 0 bases from J, with 11 bases in between.

V usage is TRBV7-9 and J usage is TRBJ2-1; D is unclear. Trimming pared 1 base from V and 6 bases from J, leaving 7 bases between. Per germline, CDR1 SEHNR and CDR2 FQNEAQ (reference sequence). The CDR3 is 13 amino acids. CDR3 bases: TGTGCCAGCAGCTTAGGCTTCGGCAATGAGCAGTTCTTC. Amino acids: CASSLGFGNEQFF.

V and J are TRBV19 and TRBJ1-1, with 8 bases fitting TRBD1. Germline V lookup: CDR1 LNHDA, CDR2 SQIVND (reference sequence). The CDR3 covers 11 residues. V trimming: 8 bases; J trimming: 8 bases; junction bases outside the gene matches: 4. The CDR3 spells CASFTGGEAFF. DNA of the CDR3: TGTGCCAGTTTCACAGGGGGAGAAGCTTTCTTT.

V usage is TRBV27 and J usage is TRBJ2-1, with a possible D match to TRBD2 (6 bases). Germline V gene lookup returns CDR1 MNHEY and CDR2 SMNVEV (reference sequence). V lost 8 bases and J lost 0, with 14 bases in between. This CDR3 region has 15 residues. The CDR3 is CASQLAGSSYNEQFF. CDR3 nucleotides: TGTGCCAGCCAGCTAGCCGGGAGCTCCTACAATGAGCAGTTCTTC.

The chain couples TRBV29-1 to TRBJ1-1; no definite D call. There are 11 residues in the CDR3. Trimming removed 8 bases at V and 0 bases at J, with 7 bases between. Germline V gives CDR1 SQVTM, CDR2 ANQGSEA. The CDR3 region has the DNA TGCAGCTCGGGCCTGAACACTGAAGCTTTCTTT. Translated: CSSGLNTEAFF.

J is TRBJ2-1 and V is TRBV4-3; 14 bases fit TRBD2. In germline, CDR1 is LGHNA, CDR2 YSLEER. The junction had 7 bases not matched to a gene; V was cut back by 0 bases and J by 9 bases. The CDR3 length is 17 residues. Here the CDR3 DNA reads TGCGCCAGCAGCCAAGATGGTCGACTAGCGGGAGGGGGTGAGCAGTTCTTC. This translates into CASSQDGRLAGGGEQFF.

A single count supports this clone. Distinct nucleotide sequences in the sample also encode this CDR3. The chain couples TRBV9 to TRBJ2-3, with D perhaps being TRBD1 or TRBD2 (5 bases each). With 3 bases removed from V and 1 base from J, the gap between germline ends came to 9 bases. The germline gives CDR1 SGDLS, CDR2 YYNGEE. This CDR3 has 14 residues. CDR3 sequence reads: CASSDGTGTDTQYF. CDR3 DNA: TGTGCCAGCAGCGATGGGACCGGCACAGATACGCAGTATTTT.

V is TRBV2 and J is TRBJ2-1; TRBD1 might be the D (5 bases). V was clipped by 0 bases and J by 8 bases, with 14 bases between them. Germline CDR1 SNHLY, CDR2 FYNNEI. The CDR3 covers 15 residues. The CDR3 nucleotides are TGTGCCAGCAGTGAAGCTTGGCAGGGTATAGATGAGCAGTTCTTC. Translation: CASSEAWQGIDEQFF.

As concerns this clone: This same CDR3 is encoded by further DNA sequences in the sample. V gene TRBV27 combines with J gene TRBJ1-2, with D possibly being TRBD1 (5 bases). This CDR3 has 13 residues. Germline CDR1 and CDR2: MNHEY and SMNVEV (reference sequence). Trimming stripped 3 bases from V and 4 bases from J, with 9 bases between. The CDR3 nucleotides are TGTGCCAGCAGTTTCGGACAAACCTATGGCTACACCTTC. It codes for CASSFGQTYGYTF.

This sequence joins TRBV27 and TRBJ2-1; the match to TRBD1 covers 7 bases. V lost 5 bases to trimming and J lost 10 bases; unmatched junction nucleotides: 20. The length of the CDR3 is 17 residues. Germline V gene sequence: CDR1 MNHEY, CDR2 SMNVEV (reference sequence). CDR3 DNA sequence: TGTGCCAGCAGTCGTTTACCCACAAGGACAGGCCCAATCGAGCAGTTCTTC. It yields the protein CASSRLPTRTGPIEQFF.

The chain recombines TRBV15 with TRBJ1-2; a possible D gene is TRBD1 (5 bases). Germline V lookup: CDR1 LNHNV, CDR2 YYDKDF (reference sequence). The CDR3 runs to 16 residues. Trimming left V 6 bases short and J 6 bases short, with 23 bases between. Here the CDR3 DNA reads TGTGCCACCAGGGGGGGACCGGTTGCTGATAAGGATGGCTACACCTTC. Translating gives CATRGGPVADKDGYTF.

The V call is TRBV29-1, the J call TRBJ2-7, with TRBD2 identical over 8 bases. This CDR3 has 12 amino acids. Germline V lookup: CDR1 SQVTM, CDR2 ANQGSEA. With 7 bases clipped from V and 3 bases from J, the junction kept 5 bases outside the gene matches. The CDR3 DNA sequence: TGCAGCGCCGGGGGGGGAATCTACGAGCAGTACTTC. Amino acids: CSAGGGIYEQYF.

This clone was recorded once. The J gene is TRBJ2-1, the V gene TRBV11-3, with D unclear. The CDR3 is made up of 15 amino acids. Germline V gives CDR1 SGHNT, CDR2 YENEEA. V was pared by 0 bases and J by 0 bases, with 6 bases between. The CDR3 DNA is TGTGCCAGCAGCTTAGACTCGAGCTCCTACAATGAGCAGTTCTTC. Translation gives CASSLDSSSYNEQFF.

Concerning this clone itself: The sample contains more than one DNA sequence encoding this CDR3. This rearrangement joins TRBV19 to TRBJ1-5; possible D gene TRBD1, 5 bases. This CDR3 has 15 amino acids. CDR1 is LNHDA, CDR2 SQIVND, per germline (reference sequence). V lost 3 bases, J lost 0 bases, and 9 bases lay in between. The CDR3 is CASSIWGGSNQPQHF. CDR3 nucleotide sequence: TGTGCCAGTAGTATTTGGGGGGGTAGCAATCAGCCCCAGCATTTT.

The chain carries TRBV15 and TRBJ2-1; D is possibly TRBD2 (5 bases). Germline V gives CDR1 LNHNV, CDR2 YYDKDF (reference sequence). Trimming stripped 8 bases from V and 0 bases from J, with 17 bases between. The CDR3 consists of 16 residues. The CDR3 is CATGEASGISYNEQFF. CDR3 DNA sequence: TGTGCCACCGGAGAGGCGTCGGGAATCTCCTACAATGAGCAGTTCTTC.

The chain has TRBV28 and TRBJ1-5; 8 bases align to TRBD1. From germline, CDR1 is MDHEN and CDR2 SYDVKM. V lost 6 bases to trimming and J lost 6 bases; unmatched junction nucleotides: 13. CDR3 length: 16 residues. CDR3 amino acids: CASSWTGIGGGQPQHF. CDR3 coding DNA: TGTGCCAGCAGCTGGACAGGGATCGGAGGCGGTCAGCCCCAGCATTTT.

This sequence joins TRBV11-2 and TRBJ2-7; the D gene is possibly TRBD2 (6 bases). V lost 3 bases and J 3 bases, leaving 9 bases between the germline ends. The germline gives CDR1 SGHAT, CDR2 FQNNGV. This CDR3 is built from 13 residues. CDR3 region: CASSFGTLYEQYF. CDR3 in DNA: TGTGCCAGCAGCTTCGGGACTCTCTACGAGCAGTACTTC.

In this sample, this clone turned up a few times. The V call is TRBV10-3, the J call TRBJ2-7; D ambiguous. V dropped 3 bases and J dropped 7 bases, with 13 bases sitting between them. The CDR3 contains 13 residues. Germline CDR1 is ENHRY and CDR2 is SYGVKD. CDR3 in amino acids: CAISELWAREQYF. The CDR3 nucleotides read TGTGCCATCAGTGAACTGTGGGCGCGGGAGCAGTACTTC.

The chain links TRBV7-9 to TRBJ1-1; a weak D match, TRBD1 (5 bases). V was shortened by 5 bases and J by 10 bases, with 14 bases between the two germline ends. The germline V gene encodes CDR1 SEHNR and CDR2 FQNEAQ (reference sequence). There are 12 residues in the CDR3. The CDR3 DNA reads as TGTGCCAGCAGCCCAACCAGGGAAGGAGCTTTCTTT. Its protein product is CASSPTREGAFF.

The J gene is TRBJ2-1, the V gene TRBV7-8, with D perhaps TRBD2 (5 bases). Trimming cost V 6 bases and J 4 bases, with 19 bases left between them. CDR3 length equals 16 residues. Germline assignment: CDR1 SGHVS and CDR2 FQNEAQ. In DNA form, the CDR3 reads TGTGCCAGCAGGCGGTTGGGGAGCGGAACTTACAATGAGCAGTTCTTC. Encoded protein: CASRRLGSGTYNEQFF.

About this clone itself: The same CDR3 can be traced to other DNA sequences in this sample. V gene TRBV27 combines with J gene TRBJ2-7; D is uncertain. This CDR3 has 12 amino acids. Germline lookup yields CDR1 MNHEY and CDR2 SMNVEV (reference sequence). V lost 5 bases and J 0 bases, leaving 5 bases between the germline ends. CDR3 amino acids: CASSPSSYEQYF. The CDR3 DNA sequence: TGTGCCAGCAGTCCCTCCTCCTACGAGCAGTACTTC.

CDR3 amino acids: CASSTRDANTEAFF. CDR3 coding DNA: TGTGCCAGCAGCACCAGGGACGCCAACACTGAAGCTTTCTTT. The chain carries TRBV7-9 and TRBJ1-1, with a weak D call TRBD1 (5 bases). Trimming left V 5 bases short and J 2 bases short, with 12 bases between. CDR3 size: 14 residues. Germline CDR1 SEHNR, CDR2 FQNEAQ (reference sequence).

Worth noting for this clone: The same CDR3 also results from other DNA sequences found in this sample. This chain links TRBV19 with TRBJ1-5; D might be TRBD1 (5 bases). The germline gives CDR1 LNHDA, CDR2 SQIVND (reference sequence). The CDR3 is 13 amino acids. V shed 9 bases and J shed 0 bases, with 9 bases lying between them. The chain's CDR3 is CASSRGSNQPQHF. Here the CDR3 DNA reads TGTGCCAGCTCGAGGGGTAGCAATCAGCCCCAGCATTTT. Supplemented by reference TRBV19 and TRBJ1-5, the full variable domain reads DGGITQSPKYLFRKEGQNVTLSCEQNLNHDAMYWYRQDPGQGLRLIYYSQIVNDFQKGDIAEGYSVSREKKESFPLTVTSAQKNPTAFYLCASSRGSNQPQHFGDGTRLSIL.